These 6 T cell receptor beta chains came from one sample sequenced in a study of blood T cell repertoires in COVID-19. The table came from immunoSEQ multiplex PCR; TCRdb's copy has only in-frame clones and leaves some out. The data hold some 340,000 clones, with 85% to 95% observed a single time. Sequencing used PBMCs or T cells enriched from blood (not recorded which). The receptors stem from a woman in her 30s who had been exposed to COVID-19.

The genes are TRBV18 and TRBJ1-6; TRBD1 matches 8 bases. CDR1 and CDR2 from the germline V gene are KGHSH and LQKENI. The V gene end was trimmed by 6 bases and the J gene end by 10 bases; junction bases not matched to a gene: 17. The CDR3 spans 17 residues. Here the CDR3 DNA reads TGTGCCAGCTCCCCCCCGGGACAGGCCCCCAGGAGGTCACCCCTCCACTTT. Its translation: CASSPPGQAPRRSPLHF.

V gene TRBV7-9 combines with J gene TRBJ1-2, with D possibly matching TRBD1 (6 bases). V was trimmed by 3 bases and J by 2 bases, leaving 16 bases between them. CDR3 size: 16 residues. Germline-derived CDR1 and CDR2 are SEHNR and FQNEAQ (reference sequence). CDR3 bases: TGTGCCAGCAGCTTCCCCTCGACAGGAGCAAACTATGGCTACACCTTC. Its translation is CASSFPSTGANYGYTF.

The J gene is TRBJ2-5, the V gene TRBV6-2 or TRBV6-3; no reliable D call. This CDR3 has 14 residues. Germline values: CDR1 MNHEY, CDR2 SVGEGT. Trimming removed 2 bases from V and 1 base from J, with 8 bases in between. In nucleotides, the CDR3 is TGTGCCAGCAGTTACGTCACAGTCCAAGAGACCCAGTACTTC. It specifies CASSYVTVQETQYF.

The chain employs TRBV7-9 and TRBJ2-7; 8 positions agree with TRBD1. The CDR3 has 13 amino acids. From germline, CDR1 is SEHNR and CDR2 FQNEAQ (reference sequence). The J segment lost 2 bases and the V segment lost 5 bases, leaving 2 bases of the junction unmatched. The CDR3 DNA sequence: TGTGCCAGCAGCCGACAGGGGACCTACGAGCAGTACTTC. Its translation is CASSRQGTYEQYF.

CDR3: CASSQSSPSGQATDTQYF. In nucleotides, the CDR3 is TGCGCCAGCAGCCAAAGCAGCCCGTCCGGACAGGCCACAGATACGCAGTATTTT. The chain is built from TRBV4-3 and TRBJ2-3; TRBD1 agrees at 7 bases. CDR1 and CDR2 from the germline V gene are LGHNA and YSLEER. V gave up 2 bases and J gave up 2 bases; unmatched junction bases: 13. CDR3 length: 18 amino acids.

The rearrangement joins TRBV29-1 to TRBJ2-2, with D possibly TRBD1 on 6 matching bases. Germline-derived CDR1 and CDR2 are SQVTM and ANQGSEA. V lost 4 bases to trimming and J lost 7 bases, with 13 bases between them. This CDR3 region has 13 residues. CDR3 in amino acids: CSVGSSRGGELFF. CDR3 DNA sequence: TGCAGCGTTGGATCCAGCAGGGGCGGGGAGCTGTTTTTT.